These 6 T cell receptor beta chains share one sample of origin, sequenced in a study of cytomegalovirus exposure and HLA in healthy donors (dated by TCRdb to about 2017). Libraries were constructed by the immunoSEQ multiplex PCR assay. For the multiplex PCR, a mixture combining 60 forward primers for TCR Vbeta segments and 13 reverse primers for TCR Jbeta segments was used. TCRdb provides this immuneACCESS table in a form limited to in-frame rearrangements. Some clones are lacking; in checked studies, under half of them reflect an unresolved V gene, and why the rest are absent is not known. This sample lists 120,000 or so clones; over 65% were detected once. The top ten clonotypes cover about 19% of the sample. The specimen sequenced was PBMCs. The receptors come from a man between 18 and 35 years old in good health and CMV-seropositive.

The chain links TRBV11-2 to TRBJ2-7; 13 positions match TRBD2. The CDR3 has 15 amino acids. From germline, CDR1 is SGHAT and CDR2 FQNNGV. The V segment lost 5 bases and the J segment 2 bases; nucleotides outside the gene matches: 3. The CDR3 sequence is CASSPGLAGAYEQYF. For the CDR3, the DNA is TGTGCCAGCAGCCCAGGACTAGCGGGGGCCTACGAGCAGTACTTC.

This clone was observed once. CDR3 DNA: TGTGCCAGCGGCCGAACAGGGTATGGCTACACCTTC. This codes for CASGRTGYGYTF. The J gene is TRBJ1-2, the V gene TRBV7-2; D may be TRBD1 (6 bases). Trimming removed 8 bases from V and 5 bases from J, with 12 bases in between. Germline V gene sequence: CDR1 SGHTA, CDR2 FQGNSA. The length of the CDR3 is 12 residues.

The gene calls are TRBV5-6 and TRBJ1-1, with 7 bases identical to TRBD1. CDR1 is SGHDT, CDR2 YYEEEE, per germline. This CDR3 has 14 amino acids. Losses at the gene ends were 0 bases for V and 7 bases for J; bases not matched to a gene: 6. Here the CDR3 DNA reads TGTGCCAGCAGCTTGGCCGAATGGGACAGTGAAGCTTTCTTT. Translation: CASSLAEWDSEAFF.

CDR3 DNA sequence: TGTGCCTGGAGTGTTATCACTGAAGCTTTCTTT. The encoded protein is CAWSVITEAFF. The rearrangement links TRBV30 to TRBJ1-1, with no clear D. CDR1 GTSNPN and CDR2 SVGIG come from the germline V gene (reference sequence). The CDR3 spans 11 residues. Trimming cost V 0 bases and J 4 bases, with 3 bases left between them. The entire variable domain, with the rest obtained from reference TRBV30 and TRBJ1-1, is as follows: SQTIHQWPATLVQPVGSPLSLECTVEGTSNPNLYWYRQAAGRGLQLLFYSVGIGQISSEVPQNLSASRPQDRQFILSSKKLLLSDSGFYLCAWSVITEAFFGQGTRLTVV.

The chain combines TRBV4-1 with TRBJ2-7; maybe TRBD1 (5 bases). This CDR3 contains 14 residues. Per the germline V gene, CDR1 is MGHRA and CDR2 is YSYEKL. V dropped 5 bases and J dropped 3 bases, with 14 bases sitting between them. CDR3 protein: CASSDPTALYEQYF. The CDR3 region has the DNA TGCGCCAGCAGCGACCCGACAGCCCTCTACGAGCAGTACTTC.

J is TRBJ2-1 and V is TRBV19, with 9 bases aligning to TRBD2. The junction had 4 bases not matched to a gene; V was cut back by 1 base and J by 6 bases. This CDR3 has 15 amino acids. Germline CDR1 and CDR2: LNHDA and SQIVND (reference sequence). Written as DNA, the CDR3 is TGTGCCAGTAGTATAGGACTAGCGGTGACCAATGAGCAGTTCTTC. Protein product: CASSIGLAVTNEQFF.